The T cell receptor beta chain described here comes from a study of blood T cell repertoires in COVID-19. In the study overall: Nucleic acid was either cDNA or gDNA, and it came from T cells, B-cell-depleted T cells, or PBMCs.

This clone was recorded only once. Repertoires were generated with immunoSEQ multiplex PCR, while TCRdb's copy carries only in-frame clones and drops some. The data show under 95,000 clones, with 80% to 90% seen just once and around 40% held by the top ten. Sequenced input: peripheral blood. The receptor comes from a human donor in a cohort sampled during active COVID-19.

The CDR3 nucleotides read TGTGCCAGTAGGTTACAAGCTAACTATGGCTACACCTTC. Translated, it gives CASRLQANYGYTF. The gene calls are TRBV19 and TRBJ1-2; no firm D call. The CDR3 totals 13 residues. Between the trimmed V and J ends, which lost 6 bases and 0 bases, there was a span of 8 bases. The germline gives CDR1 LNHDA, CDR2 SQIVND (reference sequence).